Given below is one TCR beta chain in context. This same CDR3 is encoded by further DNA sequences in the sample. Researchers ran the PCR with 60 Vbeta and 13 Jbeta primers. Generated by immunoSEQ multiplex PCR, the TCRdb table keeps only in-frame clones and is missing some. The data show some 130,000 clones, around four fifths seen once. These data originate in a study of cytomegalovirus exposure and HLA in healthy donors. Trimming cost V 2 bases and J 2 bases, with 13 bases left between them. CDR1 and CDR2 from the germline V gene are SGHDT and YYEEEE. The CDR3 is 15 residues long. Sample: PBMCs. This chain uses TRBV5-6 with TRBJ2-5, with D possibly being TRBD1 (5 bases). This receptor was identified in a man aged 30-40 years in good health. The CDR3 DNA is TGTGCCAGCAGCTTAGGTCTCGCAGGGCAAGAGACCCAGTACTTC. Its protein is CASSLGLAGQETQYF.